This T cell receptor beta chain was profiled in a study of graft-versus-host responses after intestinal transplantation (TCRdb year 2021). General notes on the study: The transplants that recipients received were multivisceral, liver-intestinal, or isolated intestinal. To identify alloreactive clones, pre-transplant mixed lymphocyte reaction products were sequenced and then compared with unstimulated pre-transplant donor and recipient T cells. After intestinal transplantation, graft-versus-host and host-versus-graft alloreactive T cell clones were followed in the graft, circulation and bone marrow using bulk TCR-beta CDR3 sequencing. Donor T cell macrochimerism was defined as a peak of at least 4% donor T cells among recipient peripheral blood mononuclear cells. The cohort enrolled 24 intestinal transplant recipients including one retransplant, and a few patients lacking pretransplant specimens were excluded. Rather than going through the commercial service, samples from a few later patients were sequenced in-house on an Illumina MiSeq and processed with MiXCR. Every recipient was given anti-thymocyte globulin induction, then maintenance tacrolimus and steroids for about three years.

Blood samples were collected up to 4 times in the first month after transplant and then at least monthly when available. A note on this clone: Its antigen is not yet known. Base qualities were left out, and no much larger clone turns up one base away.

Deletion took 4 bases off V and 2 bases off J, with a span of 12 bases between the germline ends. Per the germline V gene, SGHRS is the CDR1 and YFSETQ is the CDR2. Counted from cysteine to phenylalanine, this CDR3 has 15 amino acids. Kept here is only the CDR3 DNA, which spans 45 bases and is read in frame from base 1. What the authors observed across the whole study: GvH clones were found in recipient bone marrow, and some of the GvH clones appeared earlier in ileal mucosa or blood, which is consistent with an intestinal mucosal origin. Conclusions were limited by the relatively low number and heterogeneity of intestinal transplant patients. In the allografts of patients with donor T cell macrochimerism, GvH to HvG T cell clonal ratios were high. Early after transplant, peak levels of circulating GvH clones were found to be associated with declines in HvG clones.

Library construction relied on the immunoSEQ multiplex PCR assay. For most patients, high-throughput TCR-beta CDR3 sequencing of genomic DNA was performed by Adaptive Biotechnologies. As for how the authors treated the data: TCR sequencing data for roughly 20 patients were retrieved from Adaptive's ImmunoSEQ software; a few other patients were processed with MiXCR and VDJtools. Because the origin of CDR3 nucleotide sequences shared between donor and recipient could not be assigned, those sequences were removed. Alloreactive clones required at least 2-fold expansion over unstimulated cells and minimum CFSE-low frequency of 0.002% (template counts) or 0.001% (read counts). Mappable clones were those detected in sequenced pre-transplant spleen, lymph node, or MLR CFSE-low populations of the donor or recipient. Cumulative frequency of alloreactive clones was calculated as a percentage of all sequences weighted by copy number. Imported from immuneACCESS, the table was reduced by TCRdb to in-frame sequences with V and J called. These copies leave out some clones; in studies compared against another copy, an unresolved V gene accounts for under half, and the cause of the remainder is not known. That table furnishes V, J and clone size, whereas the DNA furnished D and trimming. The sample table lists 30,000 to 40,000 clones, roughly 80% of them with a count of one. The top ten clonotypes cover roughly 4% of the sample.

Sequences were derived from PBMCs, sampled about 1,000 days after transplant. The receptor comes from a human patient who received an intestinal transplant, so some T cells may come from the graft donor. The chain links TRBV5-1 with TRBJ2-2; the D gene is possibly TRBD1 or TRBD2, each agreeing over 5 bases. The CDR3 protein is CASSLRDANTGELFF. DNA sequence: TGCGCCAGCAGCCTTCGGGACGCCAACACCGGGGAGCTGTTTTTT.